The clone carrying this T cell receptor (beta chain) has at least ten counts. Its target is not known. These data are taken from a study of response to subunit inactivated influenza vaccine. Study conclusions and caveats: Authors proposed each seasonal influenza vaccination draws in few new T cells.

TCRdb processed the RT-PCR reads anew with MiXCR; each CDR3 protein has one entry. In the table there are around 200,000 distinct CDR3 sequences, about 9.3% of which are singletons. Unmatched junction bases numbered 7, after V lost 8 bases and J lost 2 bases. CDR1 is LNHNV and CDR2 is YYDKDF in the germline V gene (reference sequence). The CDR3 loop spans 14 amino acids. This sequence was found in a man aged 50 to 60 who received an inactivated influenza vaccine. The chain employs TRBV15 and TRBJ2-3, with 7 bases aligning to TRBD1. Material: non-naive T cells sorted from PBMCs, obtained on the day of vaccination. The CDR3 DNA follows: TGTGCCACCTCTGCAGAGGGGGCCACAGATACGCAGTATTTT. Amino acids: CATSAEGATDTQYF.